This T cell receptor beta chain was sequenced in a study of graft-versus-host responses after intestinal transplantation. Study outcomes and limitations: GvH clones surfaced in recipient marrow, some emerging earlier in ileum or blood. Patients who carried graft-donor T cell macrochimerism also had high graft-versus-host to host-versus-graft clonal ratios in their allografts. GvH clone levels peaked in circulation, and this peak was associated with early post-transplant HvG declines.

V lost 2 bases and J lost 5, with 10 bases in between. The CDR3 has 14 residues. Germline values: CDR1 SSHAT, CDR2 FNYEAQ (reference sequence). As regards this clone: Antigen: not known.

The method was immunoSEQ multiplex PCR; TCRdb's version includes in-frame clones alone and lacks a portion of them. The repertoire includes 13,000 or so clones, roughly 80% of them detected once, and about 8% sits in the top ten. The chain combines TRBV7-7 with TRBJ2-1; a possible D gene is TRBD2 (6 bases). The starting material was PBMCs, obtained almost 310 days after intestinal transplant. The TCR comes from a human patient who received an intestinal transplant, so some T cells may come from the graft donor. CDR3 in amino acids: CASSLRLEDNEQFF. CDR3 in DNA: TGTGCCAGCAGCTTAAGACTAGAGGACAATGAGCAGTTCTTC.